The count of the clone carrying this TCR beta chain is one. Its target is unknown. The sample originates from a study of OX40 agonist ivuxolimab in advanced cancers. On the study more broadly: Six ivuxolimab dose levels, 0.01 to 10 mg/kg, were given intravenously every 2 weeks. The dose-escalation group included hepatocellular carcinoma, melanoma, renal cell carcinoma and head and neck cancer. A mean age of around 66 years, range roughly 20 to 80, was recorded, and roughly 83% were male.

Study results and caveats: At 0.1-3.0 mg/kg, partial responders had clonal expansion among the lowest observed.

Germline V gives CDR1 SGDLS, CDR2 YYNGEE. The germline V and J ends were trimmed by 0 bases and 3 bases, with 10 bases remaining between them. The CDR3 spans 15 residues. Sequencing used immunoSEQ multiplex PCR; TCRdb keeps in-frame clones, though not all of them. Of tens of thousands of clones in the sample, roughly 80% were seen once. The specimen comprised CD4+ or CD8+ T cells sorted from blood, sampled in a trial of the OX40 agonist ivuxolimab. The chain combines TRBV9 with TRBJ2-1, with TRBD2 as a possible D gene (6 bases). The sequence was collected from an adult with an advanced solid tumor such as melanoma, head and neck, liver or kidney cancer. CDR3 in amino acids: CASSVEVGGYNEQFF. Here the CDR3 DNA reads TGTGCCAGCAGCGTAGAGGTGGGGGGCTACAATGAGCAGTTCTTC.